This passage covers 9 T cell receptor beta chains from one sample sequenced in a study of T cell repertoires in cytomegalovirus infection. These TCRs' antigens remain unknown. Using its own MiXCR run on the reads, TCRdb lists one record per CDR3 protein. Counted here are 700,000 to 900,000 distinct CDR3 sequences, approximately 32% occurring once; the ten biggest clones make up around 13%. Here the sequenced sample was cultured CD8+ T cells from PBMCs, taken from culture after CMV antigen stimulation. These TCRs come from a human donor in good health (CMV status not recorded). Some clones in this sample may be carry-over from other donors' samples.

This clonotype was recorded a few times. The gene calls are TRBV6-6 and TRBJ2-2, with 10 bases aligning to TRBD2. The CDR3 runs 13 residues. Germline CDR1 MNHNY, CDR2 SVGAGI (reference sequence). Unmatched junction bases numbered 2, after V lost 7 bases and J lost 6 bases. The CDR3 spells CASTLAGAGELFF. CDR3 in DNA: TGTGCCAGCACCCTAGCGGGGGCCGGGGAGCTGTTTTTT.

The table lists this clonotype with a few counts. This chain links TRBV7-9 with TRBJ2-3; D possibly corresponds to TRBD2 (5 bases). The V gene lost 5 bases and the J gene lost 3 bases, with 33 bases spanning the gap. Germline assignment: CDR1 SEHNR and CDR2 FQNEAQ (reference sequence). The CDR3 covers 21 residues. CDR3 nucleotides: TGTGCCAGCAGCCGGTCCTTCACTAGAGCCACGGATCCCACGATAACAGATACGCAGTATTTT. As protein: CASSRSFTRATDPTITDTQYF.

This sequence joins TRBV6-5 and TRBJ1-4; 7 nucleotides align to TRBD1. The J segment lost 7 bases and the V segment lost 0 bases, leaving 8 bases of the junction unmatched. The CDR3 sequence is 16 residues long. Germline CDR1 reads MNHEY; CDR2 reads SVGAGI. The CDR3 region is CASSYSGGGGGEKLFF. As DNA, the CDR3 is TGTGCCAGCAGTTACTCGGGAGGGGGCGGAGGTGAAAAACTGTTTTTT.

This clonotype was seen only a few times. The chain carries TRBV4-1 and TRBJ1-1; D is undetermined. The V gene lost 0 bases and the J gene lost 1 base, with 6 bases spanning the gap. CDR1 is MGHRA and CDR2 is YSYEKL in the germline V gene. CDR3 length: 14 residues. The CDR3 bases are TGCGCCAGCAGCCAAGATCGGGCGAACACTGAAGCTTTCTTT. Translation gives CASSQDRANTEAFF.

This clonotype was recorded many times. The chain is built from TRBV7-2 and TRBJ2-3, with 9 bases that match TRBD2. CDR1 SGHTA and CDR2 FQGNSA come from the germline V gene. The trim removed 3 bases at V and 2 bases at J, leaving 6 bases unmatched. The CDR3 loop spans 16 amino acids. The CDR3 DNA sequence: TGTGCCAGCAGCTTCTTTAGCGGGGGATCCACAGATACGCAGTATTTT. Amino acid sequence: CASSFFSGGSTDTQYF.

The chain carries TRBV12-5 and TRBJ2-6; D remains ambiguous. Germline CDR1 reads LGHNT; CDR2 reads FRNRAP. The CDR3 loop spans 15 amino acids. V was clipped by 3 bases and J by 0 bases, with 6 bases between them. The CDR3 loop reads CASGFRNSGANVLTF. In DNA, the CDR3 is TGTGCTAGTGGTTTCCGTAACTCTGGGGCCAACGTCCTGACTTTC. Full variable domain (missing parts from reference TRBV12-5 and TRBJ2-6): DARVTQTPRHKVTEMGQEVTMRCQPILGHNTVFWYRQTMMQGLELLAYFRNRAPLDDSGMPKDRFSAEMPDATLATLKIQPSEPRDSAVYFCASGFRNSGANVLTFGAGSRLTVL.

The J gene is TRBJ2-1, the V gene TRBV12-5; the D gene is possibly TRBD1 (6 bases). The CDR3 runs 19 residues. Germline CDR1 reads LGHNT; CDR2 reads FRNRAP. The V gene lost 6 bases and the J gene lost 8 bases, with 32 bases spanning the gap. DNA for the CDR3: TGTGCTAGTGGAAGTACGAACCTCGGGTCCAGGGGCGCAGGGTATGAGCAGTTCTTC. Amino acid sequence: CASGSTNLGSRGAGYEQFF. Variable domain in full (rest from reference TRBV12-5 and TRBJ2-1): DARVTQTPRHKVTEMGQEVTMRCQPILGHNTVFWYRQTMMQGLELLAYFRNRAPLDDSGMPKDRFSAEMPDATLATLKIQPSEPRDSAVYFCASGSTNLGSRGAGYEQFFGPGTRLTVL.

This clonotype was found a few times. The rearrangement links TRBV25-1 to TRBJ2-7, with D maybe TRBD2 (5 bases). The V and J ends lost 2 bases and 0 bases respectively, with 14 bases between them. The germline V gene encodes CDR1 MGHDK and CDR2 SYGVNS. The CDR3 is 16 amino acids. As DNA, the CDR3 is TGTGCCAGCAGTGAAACTTGGGGTGAGGGCTCCTACGAGCAGTACTTC. Protein sequence: CASSETWGEGSYEQYF.

This clonotype came up a few times. This sequence joins TRBV7-9 and TRBJ2-5; possible D gene TRBD2, 6 bases. Germline loops: CDR1 SEHNR, CDR2 FQNEAQ (reference sequence). Between the trimmed V and J ends, which lost 6 bases and 10 bases, there was a span of 12 bases. CDR3 size: 11 residues. CDR3 region: CASSGAGLQYF. The CDR3 region has the DNA TGTGCCAGCAGTGGGGCGGGGCTCCAGTACTTC.